Listed here is a single T cell receptor (beta chain). This clonotype was counted many times. The specificity of this receptor is unknown. Per-base quality was not reported, and no clone a single base away is much larger than it. This entry comes from a study of read filtering for tumor transcriptome and immune sequencing (dated by TCRdb to about 2020). Notes on the research overall: The cohort was composed of some 16 male and over 13 female patients, with a mean age of approximately 62 years and an age range of about 47 to 85. Whole-transcriptome libraries were prepared with the TruSeq RNA Access Library Prep Kit after DNase treatment. As a main aim, a read-filtering strategy for immune repertoire data was addressed, with the specific question being whether clonotypes supported by a single read should be removed. Under revised international staging, roughly 8 patients fell into R-ISS I, some 15 into R-ISS II and roughly 7 into R-ISS III. Using the same bone marrow samples, the study compared TCR repertoires obtained by targeted immune repertoire sequencing with those obtained by bulk whole-transcriptome sequencing. TCR-region mapped reads per sample ranged from about 3.5 to 11 million with IR-seq versus only roughly 75 to 1,300 with RNA-seq.

The Immunoverse kit was used to build TCR libraries from 400 ng RNA, with molecular barcoded adaptors covering alpha/delta and beta/gamma chains. The same RNA used for transcriptome sequencing was used for TCR library preparation. Sequencing of TCR libraries was carried out on an Illumina HiSeq 4000 with 2 x 150 cycles. Per the original workflow: With MiXCR, TCR reads were aligned to human V, D, J and C references and assembled into CDR3 clonotypes, with quality filtering and error correction included. Clonotype counts and gene usage diversity were analyzed with the tcR package in R. Raw mapping reads were checked after the RNA-seq reads had been mapped by STAR aligner version 2.5.3a onto the human GRCh37 genome. To test how sequencing depth affected the clonotypes detected, IR-seq fastq files were randomly downsampled with Seqtk 1.3. Clones were called with MiXCR by TCRdb after fastp trimmed the public reads at Q25, and only in-frame beta chains were retained. CDR3 protein sequences are deduplicated, and each keeps its most common genes and DNA. The authors' filters were not applied to this entry. Counted in this sample were fewer than 90,000 distinct CDR3 sequences; about 12% of them appeared once. 15% of the sample rests with the top ten.

Bone marrow was sampled from every patient at the time of active disease. Ficoll-Hypaque density gradient centrifugation was used to isolate bone marrow mononuclear cells. CD138-negative cells were obtained by negative selection after labeling with CD138 magnetic microbeads on a MACS separator, removing myeloma plasma cells. Purity of the isolated cells was checked by flow cytometry on an Attune NxT using CD138 antibodies. Total RNA was extracted with TRIzol reagent and quantified with a NanoDrop spectrophotometer. Paired RNA-seq and IR-seq were performed on each patient's CD138-negative bone marrow sample. The CDR3 runs 14 amino acids, cysteine and phenylalanine included. Only the CDR3 part of the read is kept: 42 bases, read in frame from the first base. Overall study results and their limits: The sorted CD138-negative fraction was composed of a mixed bone marrow immune population rather than of purified T cells. Removing single-read clonotypes increased the correlation between IR-seq and RNA-seq shared clonotype proportions. Single-read clonotypes made up around 80% of clonotypes but only approximately 4% of total reads in IR-seq, compared with more than 70% of clonotypes and 44.6% of reads in RNA-seq. Compared with RNA-seq, IR-seq captured clonotypes at much greater depth and more reliably, and a smaller IR-seq throughput was enough to identify most of the shared clonotypes.

The receptor's source is a donor older than 35 with multiple myeloma. Material for sequencing was a population of CD138-negative cells sorted from bone marrow. The sample's cell subset or site label, decoded: bone marrow mononuclear cells depleted of CD138+ plasma/myeloma cells by negative magnetic selection. This chain is built from TRBV21-1 and TRBJ1-1. TRBV21-1 is classified as a pseudogene. The nucleotide sequence reads TGTGCCAGCGGTCATGACGGGATGAACACTGAAGCTTTCTTT. It is translated as CASGHDGMNTEAFF.